The 30 T cell receptor beta chains below come from one sample, sequenced in a study of beta chain features in type 1 diabetes. As every portion of the isolated RNA was reverse transcribed, the sequencing read expressed TCRB transcripts. Repertoires were generated with immunoSEQ multiplex PCR, while TCRdb's copy carries only in-frame clones and drops some. The sample shows fewer than 650,000 clones, 15% to 18% of them seen only once. Sequencing used naive CD4+ T cells from blood. These receptor sequences come from a man aged 18 to 29 in good health.

The chain has TRBV2 and TRBJ1-5, with a tentative D call TRBD1 (5 bases). V was shortened by 7 bases and J by 1 base, with 11 bases between the two germline ends. CDR1 and CDR2 from the germline V gene are SNHLY and FYNNEI. The CDR3 contains 14 residues. CDR3 region: CASKDSGSNQPQHF. CDR3 DNA: TGTGCCAGCAAGGACTCAGGGAGCAATCAGCCCCAGCATTTT.

There are a few counts of this clone. The V and J genes are TRBV5-4 and TRBJ2-3; 10 bases are shared with TRBD2. The CDR3 spans 15 residues. Germline V gives CDR1 SGHNT, CDR2 YYREEE (reference sequence). V dropped 5 bases and J dropped 2; count of bases not matched to a gene: 5. CDR3 loop: CASRPLAGDTDTQYF. DNA for the CDR3: TGTGCCAGCAGACCGCTAGCGGGGGACACAGATACGCAGTATTTT.

The chain is built from TRBV6-5 and TRBJ2-3; D is unresolved. This CDR3 region has 13 residues. Trimming pared 0 bases from V and 2 bases from J, leaving 3 bases between. The germline V gene has CDR1 MNHEY and CDR2 SVGAGI. The CDR3 region has the DNA TGTGCCAGCAGTTACTCTTACACAGATACGCAGTATTTT. It translates to CASSYSYTDTQYF.

This clone has just a few counts. The rearrangement links TRBV7-2 to TRBJ1-5; the D is unclear. V dropped 5 bases and J dropped 5 bases, with 7 bases sitting between them. Per germline, CDR1 SGHTA and CDR2 FQGNSA. This CDR3 region has 12 residues. CDR3 residues: CASSLVYQPQHF. The CDR3 DNA reads as TGTGCCAGCAGCCTTGTATATCAGCCCCAGCATTTT.

The CDR3 loop is CASSPRGNYGYTF. The CDR3 DNA follows: TGTGCCAGCAGCCCTCGGGGCAACTATGGCTACACCTTC. The chain is built from TRBV27 and TRBJ1-2; maybe TRBD1 (5 bases). Germline CDR1 reads MNHEY; CDR2 reads SMNVEV (reference sequence). This CDR3 contains 13 residues. V was shortened by 6 bases and J by 2 bases, with 10 bases between the two germline ends.

This chain joins TRBV9 and TRBJ2-7, with TRBD2 matching over 7 bases. Germline V gene data show CDR1 as SGDLS and CDR2 as YYNGEE. V lost 1 base to trimming and J lost 4 bases; unmatched junction nucleotides: 5. The CDR3 covers 14 residues. The CDR3 here is CASSVSAGEYEQYF. The CDR3 bases are TGTGCCAGCAGCGTATCGGCGGGAGAGTACGAGCAGTACTTC.

A few counts support this clone. This chain uses TRBV14 with TRBJ2-5; D gene unclear. The J call may not be correct, given that the DNA end is closer to TRBJ2-7. Per the germline V gene, CDR1 is SGHDN and CDR2 is FVKESK. The CDR3 has 14 amino acids. The CDR3 loop reads CASSQDQVGYEQYF. In DNA form, the CDR3 reads TGTGCCAGCAGCCAAGATCAAGTGGGCTACGAGCAGTACTTC.

The chain recombines TRBV10-3 with TRBJ1-2; 12 bases line up with TRBD1. This CDR3 spans 14 amino acids. Per the germline V gene, CDR1 is ENHRY and CDR2 is SYGVKD. V lost 7 bases, J lost 4 bases, and 4 bases stayed unmatched. CDR3 in amino acids: CAIKGTGGGYGYTF. CDR3 nucleotide sequence: TGTGCCATCAAGGGGACAGGGGGCGGCTATGGCTACACCTTC.

The chain links TRBV10-3 to TRBJ2-1, with D perhaps matching TRBD1 or TRBD2 (6 bases each). Looked up from germline, CDR1 is ENHRY and CDR2 is SYGVKD. V lost 3 bases and J lost 5, with 17 bases in between. The CDR3 loop spans 16 amino acids. The CDR3 sequence is CAISDHRGLANNEQFF. CDR3 bases: TGTGCCATCAGTGACCATCGGGGGCTAGCCAACAATGAGCAGTTCTTC.

The rearrangement joins TRBV7-9 to TRBJ1-3; D not certain. Germline values: CDR1 SEHNR, CDR2 FQNEAQ (reference sequence). Trimming took 10 bases from V and 0 from J, leaving 13 bases between them. This CDR3 is 14 amino acids long. The CDR3 DNA follows: TGTGCCATGCCCGTAGAACACTCTGGAAACACCATATATTTT. Protein product: CAMPVEHSGNTIYF.

This clone was observed a few times. The gene calls are TRBV7-2 and TRBJ2-3; TRBD2 matches at 8 bases. Trimming removed 7 bases from V and 3 bases from J; junction bases left unmatched: 9. The CDR3 runs 15 residues. Germline CDR1 and CDR2: SGHTA and FQGNSA. The CDR3 reads CASIGREGRTDTQYF. Written as DNA, the CDR3 is TGTGCCAGCATCGGACGGGAGGGCCGGACAGATACGCAGTATTTT.

This clone showed up just a few times. CDR3 sequence (DNA): TGTGCCAGCAGCTTAGGCAAGGGGGGAGGCTGGGATGAGCAGTTCTTC. Its protein product is CASSLGKGGGWDEQFF. The chain recombines TRBV7-2 with TRBJ2-1, with D perhaps being TRBD1 or TRBD2 (6 bases each). CDR1 SGHTA and CDR2 FQGNSA come from the germline V gene. Trimming left V 1 base short and J 8 bases short, with 18 bases between. The CDR3 extends over 16 amino acids.

In this sample, this clone turned up a few times. The V and J genes are TRBV5-6 and TRBJ2-7; 8 bases line up with TRBD2. In germline, CDR1 is SGHDT, CDR2 YYEEEE. V lost 5 bases and J lost 4; bases outside the gene matches: 11. The CDR3 covers 15 residues. The CDR3 reads CASSPLLAENYEQYF. The CDR3 DNA sequence: TGTGCCAGCAGTCCGCTACTAGCGGAGAATTACGAGCAGTACTTC.

This clone showed up just a few times. The chain is built from TRBV14 and TRBJ2-7, with 8 positions matching TRBD1. The CDR3 runs 14 residues. Looked up from germline, CDR1 is SGHDN and CDR2 is FVKESK. With 5 bases clipped from V and 7 bases from J, the junction kept 10 bases outside the gene matches. The CDR3 region is CASSSRQGTGEQYF. Written as DNA, the CDR3 is TGTGCCAGCAGCTCCCGACAGGGGACGGGAGAGCAGTACTTC.

The chain is built from TRBV10-3 and TRBJ1-2; possibly TRBD1 for D (6 bases). Trimming removed 4 bases at V and 2 bases at J, with 14 bases between. Per germline, CDR1 ENHRY and CDR2 SYGVKD. The CDR3 totals 15 residues. This chain's CDR3 is CAISAPRGFNYGYTF. The CDR3 nucleotides are TGTGCCATCAGTGCACCCAGGGGTTTCAACTATGGCTACACCTTC.

The chain uses TRBV7-2 and TRBJ2-5; 13 bases are a match to TRBD2. The CDR3 is made up of 15 amino acids. The germline V gene encodes CDR1 SGHTA and CDR2 FQGNSA. J gave up 6 bases and V 1 base, and 2 bases lay outside the gene matches. CDR3 sequence reads: CASSLELAGGKTQYF. For the CDR3, the DNA is TGTGCCAGCAGCTTAGAACTAGCGGGGGGGAAGACCCAGTACTTC.

V is TRBV4-3 and J is TRBJ2-5; TRBD1 matches 9 bases. This CDR3 has 17 amino acids. Germline V gene lookup returns CDR1 LGHNA and CDR2 YSLEER. With 4 bases clipped from V and 0 bases from J, the junction kept 9 bases outside the gene matches. The CDR3 nucleotides are TGCGCCAGCAGCCGACAGGGGGGTAGTCCGTACCAAGAGACCCAGTACTTC. Protein: CASSRQGGSPYQETQYF.

A few counts support this clone. This rearrangement joins TRBV14 to TRBJ2-2; the match to TRBD1 covers 7 bases. The CDR3 covers 19 residues. J lost 0 bases, V lost 5 bases, and 15 bases had no gene match. CDR1 and CDR2 (germline): SGHDN, FVKESK. The CDR3 nucleotides read TGTGCCAGCAGCGACCCCTGGGGACAGAGTCCAACGAACACCGGGGAGCTGTTTTTT. Its translation: CASSDPWGQSPTNTGELFF. The variable domain in full, completed from reference TRBV14 and TRBJ2-2, reads EAGVTQFPSHSVIEKGQTVTLRCDPISGHDNLYWYRRVMGKEIKFLLHFVKESKQDESGMPNNRFLAERTGGTYSTLKVQPAELEDSGVYFCASSDPWGQSPTNTGELFFGEGSRLTVL.

This clone was counted only a few times. The chain joins TRBV7-2 to TRBJ2-5; 9 bases are shared with TRBD1. V lost 7 bases, J lost 7 bases, and 13 bases stayed unmatched. The CDR3 runs to 15 residues. Germline-derived CDR1 and CDR2 are SGHTA and FQGNSA. The CDR3 region is CASTHRDRVWGTQYF. The DNA of the CDR3 is TGTGCCAGCACACACCGGGACAGGGTTTGGGGGACCCAGTACTTC.

This clone came up a few times. This chain connects TRBV2 to TRBJ2-2; D ambiguous. The CDR3 runs 13 residues. Germline CDR1 SNHLY, CDR2 FYNNEI. The V and J ends lost 8 bases and 5 bases respectively, with 12 bases between them. The CDR3 region is CASLSVTTGELFF. CDR3 bases: TGTGCCAGCTTATCGGTAACGACCGGGGAGCTGTTTTTT.

The rearrangement links TRBV21-1 to TRBJ1-5. TRBV21-1 counts as a pseudogene. CDR3 length: 17 amino acids. In nucleotides, the CDR3 is TGTGCCAGCAGCAAAGAGGGCGGTTGGGACGACAATCAGCCCCAGCATTTT. This gives the protein CASSKEGGWDDNQPQHF.

V is TRBV6-5 and J is TRBJ2-5; no firm D call. This CDR3 has 13 residues. Trimming removed 10 bases at V and 5 bases at J, with 17 bases between. Germline V CDR1 and CDR2: MNHEY, SVGAGI. The CDR3, as DNA: TGTGCCACCCGCCGGGCACGTCATGAGACCCAGTACTTC. The encoded protein is CATRRARHETQYF.

The chain carries TRBV18 and TRBJ2-3; D possibly corresponds to TRBD1 (5 bases). The CDR3 covers 14 residues. V was pared by 4 bases and J by 2 bases, with 10 bases between. Germline V gives CDR1 KGHSH, CDR2 LQKENI. The CDR3: CASSLQGYTDTQYF. For the CDR3, the DNA is TGTGCCAGCTCACTCCAGGGCTACACAGATACGCAGTATTTT. Based on the CDR3 plus reference TRBV18 and TRBJ2-3, the full variable domain is NAGVMQNPRHLVRRRGQEARLRCSPMKGHSHVYWYRQLPEEGLKFMVYLQKENIIDESGMPKERFSAEFPKEGPSILRIQQVVRGDSAAYFCASSLQGYTDTQYFGPGTRLTVL.

V is TRBV7-2 and J is TRBJ2-2; weak D call: TRBD2 (5 bases). The CDR3 has 14 residues. Germline V gene data show CDR1 as SGHTA and CDR2 as FQGNSA. V gave up 7 bases and J gave up 6 bases, with 15 bases separating them. DNA for the CDR3: TGTGCCAGCACCGCCACCCGGGGAGCCGGGGAGCTGTTTTTT. Translated, it gives CASTATRGAGELFF.

This clone was picked up a small number of times. The genes are TRBV6-6 and TRBJ1-2, with D hard to call. The germline CDR1 and CDR2 sequences are MNHNY and SVGAGI (reference sequence). This CDR3 spans 13 amino acids. V dropped 10 bases and J dropped 1 base, with 13 bases sitting between them. The CDR3 sequence: CATVRNNNYGYTF. CDR3 bases: TGTGCCACTGTTCGTAATAATAACTATGGCTACACCTTC.

The chain recombines TRBV6-4 with TRBJ2-2; 14 nucleotides align to TRBD2. V shed 7 bases, J shed 6 bases, and the junction held 1 base outside the gene matches. Looked up from germline, CDR1 is MRHNA and CDR2 is SNTAGT. The CDR3 has 14 residues. CDR3 sequence (DNA): TGTGCCAGCACGGGACTAGCGGGAGCCGGGGAGCTGTTTTTT. Translated: CASTGLAGAGELFF.

This clone was seen only a few times. The chain links TRBV7-9 to TRBJ2-3, with 8 bases matching TRBD2. With 5 bases clipped from V and 9 bases from J, the junction kept 10 bases outside the gene matches. This CDR3 contains 14 residues. Germline values: CDR1 SEHNR, CDR2 FQNEAQ (reference sequence). The CDR3 DNA reads TGTGCCAGCAGCCCTCTAGCGGGCTCGGGGACGCAGTATTTT. Translated, it gives CASSPLAGSGTQYF.

This chain uses TRBV27 with TRBJ1-5; 7 nucleotides match TRBD1. CDR1 is MNHEY and CDR2 is SMNVEV in the germline V gene (reference sequence). CDR3 length: 15 amino acids. The ends lost 6 bases at V and 3 bases at J; junction bases unmatched: 8. The CDR3 loop is CASSPLGQANQPQHF. For the CDR3, the DNA is TGTGCCAGCAGCCCCCTCGGACAGGCCAATCAGCCCCAGCATTTT.

This clone was seen only a few times. This rearrangement joins TRBV2 to TRBJ1-2, with a weak D call TRBD1 (5 bases). V shed 6 bases and J shed 4 bases, with 12 bases lying between them. The CDR3 covers 13 residues. Per the germline V gene, CDR1 is SNHLY and CDR2 is FYNNEI. The CDR3 loop reads CASRLQGVYGYTF. The CDR3 DNA sequence: TGTGCCAGCAGACTCCAGGGTGTCTATGGCTACACCTTC.

In this sample, this clone turned up a few times. The chain recombines TRBV27 with TRBJ2-2, with TRBD1 identical over 7 bases. The germline V gene has CDR1 MNHEY and CDR2 SMNVEV (reference sequence). The trim removed 7 bases at V and 3 bases at J, leaving 2 bases unmatched. This CDR3 comprises 13 residues. The CDR3 DNA follows: TGTGCCAGCAACAGGGGCGACACCGGGGAGCTGTTTTTT. Its translation: CASNRGDTGELFF.